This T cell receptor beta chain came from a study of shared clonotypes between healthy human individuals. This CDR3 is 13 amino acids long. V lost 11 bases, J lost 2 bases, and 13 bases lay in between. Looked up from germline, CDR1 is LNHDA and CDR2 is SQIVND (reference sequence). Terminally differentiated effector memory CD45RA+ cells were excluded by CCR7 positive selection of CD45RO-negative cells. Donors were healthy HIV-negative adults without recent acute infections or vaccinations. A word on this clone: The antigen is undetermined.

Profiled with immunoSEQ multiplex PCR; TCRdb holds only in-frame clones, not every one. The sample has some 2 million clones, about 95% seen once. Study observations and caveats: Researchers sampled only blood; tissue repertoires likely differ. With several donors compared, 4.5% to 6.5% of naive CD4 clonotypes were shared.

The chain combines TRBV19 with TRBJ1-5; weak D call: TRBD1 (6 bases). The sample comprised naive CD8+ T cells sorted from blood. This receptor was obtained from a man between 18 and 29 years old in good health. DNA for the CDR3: TGTGCCGGAGGGGACACCGGCAATCAGCCCCAGCATTTT. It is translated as CAGGDTGNQPQHF.